This T cell receptor (beta chain) was identified in a study of blood T cell repertoires in COVID-19. The overall study: COVID-19 samples, acute and convalescent, were from the United States, Italy and Spain. T cells, B-cell-depleted T cells, or PBMCs provided the cDNA or gDNA that served as material.

Germline CDR1 SGHDN, CDR2 FVKESK. Deletions cut 0 bases from V and 1 base from J, with 3 bases between. CDR3 size: 13 residues. In the original processing: Using reference gene primer amplification, nucleated cell counts were estimated. Measured with immunoSEQ multiplex PCR; TCRdb has only the in-frame clones, and not every one. That table is the source of V, J and clone size, and D and trimming were worked out from the DNA. The sample lists 180,000 or so clones; 87% were seen once. The gene calls are TRBV14 and TRBJ1-1; unclear D gene. Sample: peripheral blood. The sequence was obtained from a man aged 40-49 years with active or convalescent COVID-19. CDR3 DNA: TGTGCCAGCAGCCAAGATCAGAACACTGAAGCTTTCTTT. This codes for CASSQDQNTEAFF.